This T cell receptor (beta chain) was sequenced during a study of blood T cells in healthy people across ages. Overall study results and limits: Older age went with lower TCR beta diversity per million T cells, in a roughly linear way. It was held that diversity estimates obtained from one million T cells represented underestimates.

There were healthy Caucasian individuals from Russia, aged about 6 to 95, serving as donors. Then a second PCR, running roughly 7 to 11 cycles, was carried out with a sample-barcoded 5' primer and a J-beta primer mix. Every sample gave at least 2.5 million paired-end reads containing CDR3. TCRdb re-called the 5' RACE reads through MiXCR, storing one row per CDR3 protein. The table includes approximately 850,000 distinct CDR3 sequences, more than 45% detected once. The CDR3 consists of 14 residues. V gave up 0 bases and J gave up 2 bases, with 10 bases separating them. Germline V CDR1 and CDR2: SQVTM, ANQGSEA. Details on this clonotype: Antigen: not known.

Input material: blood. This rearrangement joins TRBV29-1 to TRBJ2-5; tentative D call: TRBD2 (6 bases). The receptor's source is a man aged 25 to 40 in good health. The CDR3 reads CSVEDPRGQETQYF. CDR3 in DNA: TGCAGCGTTGAAGACCCCCGGGGGCAAGAGACCCAGTACTTC.